Each of the 25 T cell receptor beta chains below was sequenced from the same sample in a study of cytomegalovirus exposure and HLA in healthy donors. The method was immunoSEQ multiplex PCR; TCRdb's version includes in-frame clones alone and lacks a portion of them. This table holds about 270,000 clones, roughly 85% found once. The specimen sequenced was PBMCs. The origin of the receptors is a woman aged 18-29 years in good health and CMV-seronegative.

The CDR3 loop is CVCRASSGNTIYF. Written as DNA, the CDR3 is TGTGTGTGCAGGGCCAGCTCTGGAAACACCATATATTTT. V is TRBV6-6 and J is TRBJ1-3; D is possibly TRBD1 (5 bases). The CDR3 contains 13 residues. Germline values: CDR1 MNHNY, CDR2 SVGAGI (reference sequence).

The gene calls are TRBV19 and TRBJ2-7; 7 bases fit TRBD1. The CDR3 covers 15 residues. The J segment lost 0 bases and the V segment lost 6 bases, leaving 8 bases of the junction unmatched. Per germline, CDR1 LNHDA and CDR2 SQIVND (reference sequence). The CDR3 DNA sequence: TGTGCCAGTAGCCCCGGACAGGAGTTCTCCTACGAGCAGTACTTC. It encodes CASSPGQEFSYEQYF. Variable domain in full (rest from reference TRBV19 and TRBJ2-7): DGGITQSPKYLFRKEGQNVTLSCEQNLNHDAMYWYRQDPGQGLRLIYYSQIVNDFQKGDIAEGYSVSREKKESFPLTVTSAQKNPTAFYLCASSPGQEFSYEQYFGPGTRLTVT.

This sequence joins TRBV7-4 and TRBJ2-7; D is unclear. Germline lookup yields CDR1 SGHVT and CDR2 SQSDAQ. The CDR3 extends over 15 amino acids. The V and J ends lost 3 bases and 3 bases respectively, with 15 bases between them. The CDR3 sequence: CASSFGANNIYEQYF. CDR3 sequence (DNA): TGTGCCAGCAGCTTCGGAGCGAATAATATCTACGAGCAGTACTTC. Complete variable domain (other parts from reference TRBV7-4 and TRBJ2-7): GAGVSQSPRYKVAKRGRDVALRCDSISGHVTLYWYRQTLGQGSEVLTYSQSDAQRDKSGRPSGRFSAERPERSVSTLKIQRTEQGDSAVYLCASSFGANNIYEQYFGPGTRLTVT.

The V and J genes are TRBV4-3 and TRBJ1-2; D is ambiguous. CDR1 and CDR2 (germline): LGHNA, YSLEER. The CDR3 sequence is 15 residues long. V was pared by 1 base and J by 4 bases, with 13 bases between. The DNA for the CDR3 is TGCGCCAGCAGCCAAGCGCCACCGGGGATCTATGGCTACACCTTC. It translates to CASSQAPPGIYGYTF.

In DNA form, the CDR3 reads TGTGCCAGCAGCTTATACAGGGGAAGCTACGAGCAGTACTTC. It codes for CASSLYRGSYEQYF. V gene TRBV5-6 combines with J gene TRBJ2-7; TRBD1 aligns across 7 bases. There are 14 residues in the CDR3. The germline V gene has CDR1 SGHDT and CDR2 YYEEEE. Trimming cost V 2 bases and J 3 bases; bases outside gene matches: 5. Based on the CDR3 plus reference TRBV5-6 and TRBJ2-7, the full variable domain is DAGVTQSPTHLIKTRGQQVTLRCSPKSGHDTVSWYQQALGQGPQFIFQYYEEEERQRGNFPDRFSGHQFPNYSSELNVNALLLGDSALYLCASSLYRGSYEQYFGPGTRLTVT.

The chain links TRBV6-5 to TRBJ1-1; D is undetermined. The ends were cut back, 5 bases at V and 0 bases at J, with 7 bases in the middle. Germline loops: CDR1 MNHEY, CDR2 SVGAGI. This CDR3 is built from 13 residues. The CDR3 region is CASSTLLNTEAFF. The CDR3 coding sequence is TGTGCCAGCAGTACGCTATTGAACACTGAAGCTTTCTTT.

The chain carries TRBV5-1 and TRBJ1-4, with D perhaps TRBD1 (5 bases). V was trimmed by 4 bases and J by 0 bases, leaving 10 bases between them. This CDR3 has 15 amino acids. Germline loops: CDR1 SGHRS, CDR2 YFSETQ. The CDR3, as DNA: TGCGCCAGCAGCACTTCAGGGTCAACTAATGAAAAACTGTTTTTT. Encoded protein: CASSTSGSTNEKLFF.

The V gene is TRBV30, the J gene TRBJ1-1; TRBD1 matches 7 bases. The germline V gene has CDR1 GTSNPN and CDR2 SVGIG (reference sequence). CDR3 length: 11 residues. V was clipped by 8 bases and J by 6 bases; unmatched bases: 6. The CDR3 reads CARQGTAEAFF. The CDR3 DNA sequence: TGTGCCCGCCAGGGGACAGCTGAAGCTTTCTTT.

The rearrangement joins TRBV7-3 to TRBJ2-1, with 7 bases fitting TRBD2. The J segment lost 0 bases and the V segment lost 6 bases, leaving 8 bases of the junction unmatched. Germline CDR1 SGHTA, CDR2 FQGTGA. The CDR3 spans 16 residues. CDR3 residues: CASRPGRSSSYNEQFF. CDR3 DNA: TGTGCCAGCAGGCCCGGGAGGTCGAGCTCCTACAATGAGCAGTTCTTC.

V is TRBV28 and J is TRBJ1-1; the D is unclear. CDR3 size: 15 residues. Germline CDR1 and CDR2: MDHEN and SYDVKM. V lost 6 bases and J lost 0, with 14 bases in between. CDR3: CASSPFRKMNTEAFF. The CDR3 DNA reads TGTGCCAGCAGCCCCTTCAGGAAGATGAACACTGAAGCTTTCTTT.

The chain employs TRBV10-2 and TRBJ2-7; 13 nucleotides align to TRBD2. V was clipped by 8 bases and J by 1 base; unmatched bases: 5. Germline V gives CDR1 WSHSY, CDR2 SAAADI. This CDR3 region has 15 residues. The CDR3 DNA sequence: TGCGCCAGCGCCTTGACTAGCGGGAGGTCCTACGAGCAGTACTTC. Its protein product is CASALTSGRSYEQYF.

The rearrangement uses TRBV23-1 and TRBJ2-7, with a possible D match to TRBD1 (5 bases). TRBV23-1 qualifies as an ORF whose function is uncertain. Trimming pared 0 bases from V and 5 bases from J, leaving 11 bases between. The CDR3 sequence is 14 residues long. CDR3 in amino acids: CASSQSSRVHEQYF. The CDR3 nucleotides read TGCGCCAGCAGTCAATCTAGCAGGGTCCACGAGCAGTACTTC.

This clone was counted only a few times. The chain uses TRBV4-2 and TRBJ1-2; a weak D match, TRBD1 (5 bases). V lost 3 bases and J lost 7, with 9 bases in between. CDR1 and CDR2 (germline): LGHNA, YNFKEQ. The CDR3 covers 12 residues. In DNA, the CDR3 is TGTGCCAGCAGCCAGGGGCGTCTTGGCTACACCTTC. Translation gives CASSQGRLGYTF.

The V and J genes are TRBV27 and TRBJ2-1, with 9 bases that match TRBD2. Trimming removed 8 bases from V and 12 bases from J; junction bases left unmatched: 11. The CDR3 has 13 amino acids. CDR1 MNHEY and CDR2 SMNVEV come from the germline V gene (reference sequence). The CDR3 is CASATVAGVGQFF. The DNA for the CDR3 is TGTGCCAGCGCAACCGTAGCGGGAGTCGGGCAGTTCTTC.

The rearrangement links TRBV27 to TRBJ1-1; 7 nucleotides line up with TRBD1. J lost 3 bases, V lost 5 bases, and 3 bases had no gene match. Germline V gives CDR1 MNHEY, CDR2 SMNVEV (reference sequence). The CDR3 sequence is 13 residues long. The CDR3 DNA sequence: TGTGCCAGCAGTCCCGACAGGGACACTGAAGCTTTCTTT. Its translation is CASSPDRDTEAFF.

This clone appeared a few times. The V and J genes are TRBV27 and TRBJ2-3, with 7 bases identical to TRBD2. Germline CDR1 reads MNHEY; CDR2 reads SMNVEV (reference sequence). The CDR3 consists of 16 residues. V lost 1 base and J lost 1; bases outside the gene matches: 5. CDR3 nucleotide sequence: TGTGCCAGCAGTTTATATGGGGAGGGAGGCACAGATACGCAGTATTTT. Residues: CASSLYGEGGTDTQYF.

The chain employs TRBV28 and TRBJ1-1, with 8 bases identical to TRBD1. J lost 1 base, V lost 4 bases, and 5 bases had no gene match. The CDR3 length is 15 residues. Germline CDR1 is MDHEN and CDR2 is SYDVKM. As DNA, the CDR3 is TGTGCCAGCAGTTGGAGGACAGGGAGGAACACTGAAGCTTTCTTT. It specifies CASSWRTGRNTEAFF.

V usage is TRBV18 and J usage is TRBJ2-7; D perhaps matches TRBD2 (7 bases). The CDR3 spans 16 residues. V lost 0 bases and J 2 bases, leaving 14 bases between the germline ends. Per the germline V gene, CDR1 is KGHSH and CDR2 is LQKENI. The CDR3 loop is CASSPPGQRGTYEQYF. Written as DNA, the CDR3 is TGTGCCAGCTCACCACCAGGACAGCGGGGAACCTACGAGCAGTACTTC.

The chain carries TRBV18 and TRBJ2-6; D ambiguous. This CDR3 is built from 15 residues. Germline V lookup: CDR1 KGHSH, CDR2 LQKENI. The V and J ends lost 4 bases and 0 bases respectively, with 7 bases between them. CDR3 sequence (DNA): TGTGCCAGCTCACGGGCAGGCTCTGGGGCCAACGTCCTGACTTTC. This sequence encodes CASSRAGSGANVLTF.

The V and J genes are TRBV7-2 and TRBJ1-5; no firm D call. V lost 1 base, J lost 6 bases, and 7 bases lay in between. CDR1 and CDR2 (germline): SGHTA, FQGNSA. The CDR3 covers 13 residues. In nucleotides, the CDR3 is TGTGCCAGCAGCTTAGGGAGGGCTCAGCCCCAGCATTTT. Translating it yields CASSLGRAQPQHF.

The CDR3 bases are TGCGCCAGCAGCCCGGCGGCTAGCGGGAGTATCTACGAGCAGTACTTC. Encoded protein: CASSPAASGSIYEQYF. The gene calls are TRBV5-1 and TRBJ2-7, with 10 bases fitting TRBD2. CDR3 length: 16 residues. The germline gives CDR1 SGHRS, CDR2 YFSETQ. With 4 bases clipped from V and 3 bases from J, the junction kept 10 bases outside the gene matches.

J is TRBJ1-1 and V is TRBV7-3; D is unclear. Trimming removed 5 bases at V and 2 bases at J, with 15 bases between. The CDR3 is 15 amino acids. Germline V gene lookup returns CDR1 SGHTA and CDR2 FQGTGA. This CDR3 is CASSRRILGNTEAFF. In DNA, the CDR3 is TGTGCCAGCAGCCGTCGGATATTGGGCAACACTGAAGCTTTCTTT.

The chain is built from TRBV6-5 and TRBJ2-3; 8 bases are shared with TRBD2. V lost 0 bases, J lost 4 bases, and 6 bases stayed unmatched. Germline loops: CDR1 MNHEY, CDR2 SVGAGI. CDR3 length: 16 residues. The chain's CDR3 is CASSYSPAGVPDTQYF. As DNA, the CDR3 is TGTGCCAGCAGTTACTCTCCAGCGGGGGTTCCAGATACGCAGTATTTT.

The chain links TRBV30 to TRBJ1-1; D gene unclear. Trimming stripped 2 bases from V and 6 bases from J, with 10 bases between. Germline CDR1 is GTSNPN and CDR2 is SVGIG (reference sequence). CDR3 size: 12 residues. The DNA for the CDR3 is TGTGCCTGGAGTAATAGCAGCCCTGAAGCTTTCTTT. It is translated as CAWSNSSPEAFF.

This chain joins TRBV15 and TRBJ1-1, with D perhaps matching TRBD1 (5 bases). V gave up 0 bases and J gave up 11 bases, with 16 bases separating them. This CDR3 is built from 14 residues. The germline V gene encodes CDR1 LNHNV and CDR2 YYDKDF (reference sequence). The CDR3 DNA is TGTGCCACCAGCAGAGAAAGGGGAATCCGAAGGGCTTTCTTT. Residues: CATSRERGIRRAFF.